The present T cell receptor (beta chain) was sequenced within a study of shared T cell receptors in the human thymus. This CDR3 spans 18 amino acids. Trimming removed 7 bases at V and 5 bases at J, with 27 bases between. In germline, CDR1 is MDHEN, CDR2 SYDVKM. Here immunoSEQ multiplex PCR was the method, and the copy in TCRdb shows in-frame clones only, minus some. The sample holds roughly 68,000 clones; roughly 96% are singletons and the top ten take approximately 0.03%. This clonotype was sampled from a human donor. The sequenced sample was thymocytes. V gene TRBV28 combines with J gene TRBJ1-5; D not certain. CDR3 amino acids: CASIISRGEGSCDQPQHF. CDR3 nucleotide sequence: TGTGCCAGCATCATAAGTCGCGGGGAGGGCAGTTGTGATCAGCCCCAGCATTTT.